The 32 T cell receptor beta chains below all came from one sample that was sequenced in a study of cytomegalovirus exposure and HLA in healthy donors. Both 60 Vbeta primers and 13 Jbeta primers went into the PCR. Using immunoSEQ multiplex PCR, the repertoire was profiled, and TCRdb retains in-frame clones only, with some absent. This repertoire shows 60,000 or so clones, 75% found once; its top ten account for less than 25%. Sequencing was performed on PBMCs. The receptors shown here come from a woman between 35 and 50 years old in good health and CMV-seropositive.

The count of this clone is one. The chain is built from TRBV21-1 and TRBJ2-3; the table gives TRBD2 as D, unverified against the DNA. TRBV21-1 is a documented pseudogene. This CDR3 comprises 15 residues. As DNA, the CDR3 is TGTGCCAGCAGCAAAGGGGGGGGAGGGTCAAATACGCAGTATTTT. Encoded protein: CASSKGGGGSNTQYF.

The V and J genes are TRBV19 and TRBJ1-2; no clear D gene. Germline loops: CDR1 LNHDA, CDR2 SQIVND (reference sequence). The V end was cut by 8 bases, the J end by 3 bases, with 13 bases between. This CDR3 has 13 residues. The CDR3 reads CASHPGGYYGYTF. The DNA for the CDR3 is TGTGCCAGTCACCCTGGCGGGTACTATGGCTACACCTTC.

The V call is TRBV18, the J call TRBJ1-1, with D perhaps matching TRBD1 (6 bases). The germline V and J ends were trimmed by 0 bases and 0 bases, with 11 bases remaining between them. Germline-derived CDR1 and CDR2 are KGHSH and LQKENI. CDR3 length equals 16 residues. CDR3 region: CASSPPPDSLNTEAFF. The DNA of the CDR3 is TGTGCCAGCTCACCACCCCCGGACAGCCTGAACACTGAAGCTTTCTTT.

The V and J genes are TRBV27 and TRBJ1-3, with a weak D call TRBD1 (5 bases). CDR1 and CDR2 (germline): MNHEY, SMNVEV (reference sequence). Trimming took 4 bases from V and 1 from J, leaving 8 bases between them. The CDR3 consists of 14 residues. The CDR3 is CASSSRQSGNTIYF. CDR3 nucleotides: TGTGCCAGCAGTTCCCGACAGTCTGGAAACACCATATATTTT.

The chain uses TRBV15 and TRBJ1-4, with a possible D match to TRBD1 (6 bases). Trimming left V 2 bases short and J 5 bases short, with 12 bases between. Per germline, CDR1 LNHNV and CDR2 YYDKDF (reference sequence). The CDR3 sequence is 15 residues long. The CDR3 region is CATSRRGGGNEKLFF. The CDR3 DNA is TGTGCCACCAGCAGAAGGGGAGGGGGGAATGAAAAACTGTTTTTT. Full variable domain (missing parts from reference TRBV15 and TRBJ1-4): DAMVIQNPRYQVTQFGKPVTLSCSQTLNHNVMYWYQQKSSQAPKLLFHYYDKDFNNEADTPDNFQSRRPNTSFCFLDIRSPGLGDTAMYLCATSRRGGGNEKLFFGSGTQLSVL.

The rearrangement links TRBV7-9 to TRBJ2-7; TRBD1 matches at 8 bases. CDR1 is SEHNR and CDR2 is FQNEAQ in the germline V gene (reference sequence). The length of the CDR3 is 13 residues. Germline trimming cut 6 bases from V and 3 bases from J; bases unmatched to any gene: 4. CDR3 sequence (DNA): TGTGCCAGCAGGCCCGGGACAGGCTACGAGCAGTACTTC. Its protein product is CASRPGTGYEQYF.

The chain uses TRBV14 and TRBJ2-3; possible D gene TRBD2, 6 bases. This CDR3 is 15 amino acids long. CDR1 is SGHDN, CDR2 FVKESK, per germline. Trimming removed 4 bases from V and 1 base from J, with 12 bases in between. The CDR3 coding sequence is TGTGCCAGCAGCCCCCGGGACTGGGGCACAGATACGCAGTATTTT. It encodes CASSPRDWGTDTQYF. The entire variable domain, with the rest obtained from reference TRBV14 and TRBJ2-3, is as follows: EAGVTQFPSHSVIEKGQTVTLRCDPISGHDNLYWYRRVMGKEIKFLLHFVKESKQDESGMPNNRFLAERTGGTYSTLKVQPAELEDSGVYFCASSPRDWGTDTQYFGPGTRLTVL.

The V gene is TRBV25-1, the J gene TRBJ2-5; 7 nucleotides align to TRBD1. The end of the DNA aligns better with TRBJ2-7, so the J call may be wrong. The germline V gene encodes CDR1 MGHDK and CDR2 SYGVNS. This CDR3 region has 15 residues. The CDR3 protein is CASSFSTGSKNEQYF. CDR3 nucleotide sequence: TGTGCCAGCAGCTTCTCGACAGGGAGTAAAAACGAGCAGTACTTC.

The CDR3 DNA is TGCGCCAGCAGCCAAGAGGGTATGCGGGGTTCTAACTATGGCTACACCTTC. This encodes CASSQEGMRGSNYGYTF. This rearrangement joins TRBV4-1 to TRBJ1-2; D not resolved. Trimming cost V 0 bases and J 0 bases, with 14 bases left between them. Germline V gene data show CDR1 as MGHRA and CDR2 as YSYEKL. This CDR3 contains 17 residues.

This clone was counted only a few times. The chain recombines TRBV6-1 with TRBJ2-7; 9 nucleotides agree with TRBD1. The ends lost 4 bases at V and 6 bases at J; junction bases unmatched: 10. From germline, CDR1 is MNHNS and CDR2 SASEGT. There are 15 residues in the CDR3. The CDR3 sequence is CASSGALDRGGEQYF. CDR3 sequence (DNA): TGTGCCAGCAGTGGAGCCCTCGACAGGGGGGGCGAGCAGTACTTC.

This clone was recorded only once. The chain links TRBV29-1 to TRBJ1-3; TRBD1 is a possible D gene (6 bases). The ends were cut back, 5 bases at V and 2 bases at J, with 10 bases in the middle. This CDR3 is built from 13 residues. Germline CDR1 is SQVTM and CDR2 is ANQGSEA. The DNA for the CDR3 is TGCAGCGTTCAACAGGGAACTGGAAACACCATATATTTT. Encoded protein: CSVQQGTGNTIYF. Full variable domain (outside the CDR3, taken from reference TRBV29-1 and TRBJ1-3): SAVISQKPSRDICQRGTSLTIQCQVDSQVTMMFWYRQQPGQSLTLIATANQGSEATYESGFVIDKFPISRPNLTFSTLTVSNMSPEDSSIYLCSVQQGTGNTIYFGEGSWLTVV.

The chain couples TRBV11-2 to TRBJ2-7; no definite D call. CDR1 is SGHAT and CDR2 is FQNNGV in the germline V gene. The CDR3 spans 13 residues. The germline V and J ends were trimmed by 0 bases and 9 bases, with 12 bases remaining between them. DNA of the CDR3: TGTGCCAGCAGCTTAGATCTTTCGAGAGGGCAGTACTTC. This codes for CASSLDLSRGQYF.

The chain couples TRBV5-4 to TRBJ1-5; no definite D call. CDR3 size: 17 residues. From germline, CDR1 is SGHNT and CDR2 YYREEE (reference sequence). Trimming took off 4 bases at V and 2 bases at J, with 19 bases between the two ends. Here the CDR3 DNA reads TGTGCCAGCAGCCAAGAGGAAGCAGCCGGGGGCAATCAGCCCCAGCATTTT. This sequence encodes CASSQEEAAGGNQPQHF.

The chain carries TRBV7-9 and TRBJ1-2; 9 bases are shared with TRBD1. Germline assignment: CDR1 SEHNR and CDR2 FQNEAQ (reference sequence). This CDR3 comprises 16 residues. V trimming: 5 bases; J trimming: 3 bases; junction bases outside the gene matches: 10. CDR3: CASSLTGTGYDYGYTF. The DNA of the CDR3 is TGTGCCAGCAGCCTAACCGGGACAGGGTATGACTATGGCTACACCTTC. Combining the CDR3 with reference TRBV7-9 and TRBJ1-2 gives the whole variable domain DTGVSQNPRHKITKRGQNVTFRCDPISEHNRLYWYRQTLGQGPEFLTYFQNEAQLEKSRLLSDRFSAERPKGSFSTLEIQRTEQGDSAMYLCASSLTGTGYDYGYTFGSGTRLTVV.

This chain links TRBV4-1 with TRBJ2-1; a weak D match, TRBD2 (7 bases). Germline V lookup: CDR1 MGHRA, CDR2 YSYEKL. With 0 bases removed from V and 4 bases from J, the gap between germline ends came to 16 bases. This CDR3 is 17 amino acids long. The CDR3 DNA reads as TGCGCCAGCAGCCAAGAGGCTGGCGGGGGCCTTTACAATGAGCAGTTCTTC. Protein: CASSQEAGGGLYNEQFF.

CDR3 sequence: CASSALLTRAEAFF. The CDR3 DNA sequence: TGTGCCAGCAGCGCCCTACTTACGAGGGCTGAAGCTTTCTTT. The rearrangement joins TRBV27 to TRBJ1-1; D is ambiguous. The germline V and J ends were trimmed by 6 bases and 6 bases, with 17 bases remaining between them. Germline CDR1 and CDR2: MNHEY and SMNVEV (reference sequence). This CDR3 is built from 14 residues.

The rearrangement links TRBV6-5 to TRBJ2-7; the D gene is possibly TRBD1 (5 bases). This CDR3 has 15 residues. The ends were cut back, 5 bases at V and 3 bases at J, with 17 bases in the middle. CDR1 MNHEY and CDR2 SVGAGI come from the germline V gene. This chain's CDR3 is CASSPGFDSRYEQYF. CDR3 in DNA: TGTGCCAGCAGTCCGGGTTTTGACAGCCGCTACGAGCAGTACTTC.

The CDR3 bases are TGTGCCAGCAGCGTAGGAACAGTCTCCTACGAGCAGTACTTC. Translation: CASSVGTVSYEQYF. The chain couples TRBV9 to TRBJ2-7; D ambiguous. Germline CDR1 SGDLS, CDR2 YYNGEE. CDR3 length: 14 amino acids. Trimming pared 0 bases from V and 0 bases from J, leaving 7 bases between.

The gene calls are TRBV10-2 and TRBJ1-1, with no clear D. The CDR3 contains 13 residues. The V end was cut by 5 bases, the J end by 0 bases, with 7 bases between. From germline, CDR1 is WSHSY and CDR2 SAAADI. CDR3 loop: CASSREVNTEAFF. The CDR3 DNA reads TGCGCCAGCAGTAGAGAGGTGAACACTGAAGCTTTCTTT.

The chain uses TRBV29-1 and TRBJ2-1; 8 nucleotides line up with TRBD2. The CDR3 consists of 14 residues. V shed 5 bases and J 7 bases; nucleotides not matched to a gene: 10. The V gene's germline CDR1 is SQVTM and CDR2 ANQGSEA. In nucleotides, the CDR3 is TGCAGCGTTCCCCGGGGGGGTGAATTGAATGAGCAGTTCTTC. As protein: CSVPRGGELNEQFF.

The chain is built from TRBV5-4 and TRBJ2-3; 8 bases line up with TRBD2. The V gene's germline CDR1 is SGHNT and CDR2 YYREEE (reference sequence). The CDR3 sequence is 15 residues long. With 3 bases clipped from V and 6 bases from J, the junction kept 9 bases outside the gene matches. CDR3 loop: CASSSLGLAGDTQYF. CDR3 sequence (DNA): TGTGCCAGCAGCTCCCTCGGACTAGCAGGGGATACGCAGTATTTT.

V usage is TRBV4-1 and J usage is TRBJ1-2; D may be TRBD1 (5 bases). Germline V lookup: CDR1 MGHRA, CDR2 YSYEKL. V lost 5 bases to trimming and J lost 4 bases, with 14 bases between them. The CDR3 runs 14 residues. CDR3 loop: CASSEAGRSYGYTF. CDR3 DNA sequence: TGCGCCAGCAGCGAAGCAGGGCGAAGCTATGGCTACACCTTC.

J is TRBJ2-2 and V is TRBV5-4, with 13 nucleotides matching TRBD2. V lost 4 bases, J lost 7 bases, and 10 bases stayed unmatched. This CDR3 has 17 residues. CDR1 and CDR2 from the germline V gene are SGHNT and YYREEE (reference sequence). Here the CDR3 reads CASSDELAGGQFGELFF. DNA for the CDR3: TGTGCCAGCAGCGACGAACTAGCGGGGGGGCAGTTCGGGGAGCTGTTTTTT. The whole variable domain, filled in from reference TRBV5-4 and TRBJ2-2, reads ETGVTQSPTHLIKTRGQQVTLRCSSQSGHNTVSWYQQALGQGPQFIFQYYREEENGRGNFPPRFSGLQFPNYSSELNVNALELDDSALYLCASSDELAGGQFGELFFGEGSRLTVL.

The chain joins TRBV29-1 to TRBJ1-2; D is possibly TRBD1 (5 bases). The CDR3 contains 13 residues. Germline CDR1 and CDR2: SQVTM and ANQGSEA. V lost 7 bases and J lost 6, with 18 bases in between. This chain's CDR3 is CSGRGGEIDGYTF. The CDR3 DNA reads TGCAGCGGACGGGGGGGAGAGATAGATGGCTACACCTTC.

This clone was observed once. This chain joins TRBV6-6 and TRBJ2-4; 7 bases are a match to TRBD2. The CDR3 covers 16 residues. The ends lost 6 bases at V and 5 bases at J; junction bases unmatched: 13. CDR1 is MNHNY, CDR2 SVGAGI, per germline (reference sequence). CDR3 bases: TGTGCCAGCAGCCGGAGCGGGGTAGAGATTCAAAACATTCAGTACTTC. Its translation is CASSRSGVEIQNIQYF.

The chain carries TRBV6-6 and TRBJ1-2; D is undetermined. This CDR3 has 14 residues. Trimming removed 7 bases from V and 2 bases from J, with 14 bases in between. Germline V gene lookup returns CDR1 MNHNY and CDR2 SVGAGI (reference sequence). The CDR3 nucleotides are TGTGCCAGCAATACCGGCGGGTCGAACTATGGCTACACCTTC. Encoded protein: CASNTGGSNYGYTF.

The chain carries TRBV5-4 and TRBJ1-2, with a tentative D call TRBD1 (5 bases). Trimming removed 2 bases from V and 4 bases from J, with 6 bases in between. The CDR3 has 12 residues. CDR1 and CDR2 from the germline V gene are SGHNT and YYREEE (reference sequence). CDR3 amino acids: CASSFDSYGYTF. The CDR3 DNA follows: TGTGCCAGCAGCTTTGACAGCTATGGCTACACCTTC.

This chain uses TRBV7-7 with TRBJ2-7; tentative D call: TRBD2 (5 bases). V lost 1 base to trimming and J lost 2 bases, with 15 bases between them. The CDR3 sequence is 16 residues long. Germline CDR1 reads SSHAT; CDR2 reads FNYEAQ (reference sequence). CDR3 loop: CASSLGASHGTYEQYF. The DNA for the CDR3 is TGTGCCAGCAGCTTAGGGGCCAGCCACGGGACCTACGAGCAGTACTTC.

This clone was found once. The chain uses TRBV9 and TRBJ2-1; 8 positions match TRBD2. The V and J ends lost 7 bases and 8 bases, in that order; junction bases with no gene match: 20. This CDR3 is 17 amino acids long. Germline V lookup: CDR1 SGDLS, CDR2 YYNGEE. The CDR3 DNA is TGTGCCAGCCCGACAGAGACGCATGATCGGGGGGGCCATGAGCAGTTCTTC. It translates to CASPTETHDRGGHEQFF.

The rearrangement uses TRBV6-1 and TRBJ1-1; 7 positions agree with TRBD1. The CDR3 covers 14 residues. After removal of 5 bases from V and 5 bases from J, the junction contained 8 bases not matched to a gene. Germline V gives CDR1 MNHNS, CDR2 SASEGT. CDR3 loop: CASSFDRVGTEAFF. The CDR3 nucleotides are TGTGCCAGCAGTTTCGACAGGGTGGGAACTGAAGCTTTCTTT.

The J gene is TRBJ1-1, the V gene TRBV11-3, with TRBD1 identical over 8 bases. V trimming: 5 bases; J trimming: 3 bases; junction bases outside the gene matches: 2. Germline V gene sequence: CDR1 SGHNT, CDR2 YENEEA. The CDR3 totals 13 residues. This chain's CDR3 is CASSLGQDTEAFF. DNA for the CDR3: TGTGCCAGCAGCCTGGGACAGGACACTGAAGCTTTCTTT. The full variable domain, completed using reference TRBV11-3 and TRBJ1-1, is EAGVVQSPRYKIIEKKQPVAFWCNPISGHNTLYWYLQNLGQGPELLIRYENEEAVDDSQLPKDRFSAERLKGVDSTLKIQPAELGDSAVYLCASSLGQDTEAFFGQGTRLTVV.

This chain connects TRBV2 to TRBJ2-5; D is possibly TRBD1 (7 bases). The DNA end favors TRBJ2-7, so the J call may be wrong. The CDR3 loop spans 16 amino acids. The germline gives CDR1 SNHLY, CDR2 FYNNEI. This CDR3 reads CASSEGGTVGSYEQYF. DNA of the CDR3: TGTGCCAGCAGTGAGGGCGGGACAGTCGGCTCCTACGAGCAGTACTTC.